These T cell receptor beta chains were read from a single sample in a study of CD8+ T cells in alopecia areata. Sequencing was performed with immunoSEQ multiplex PCR; in TCRdb, only in-frame clones are kept and a portion is missing. The data contain 270,000 or so clones, roughly 50% of them singletons. The source was CD4+ T cells sorted from blood, collected at week 24, from a patient treated with tofacitinib. These TCRs come from a human donor with alopecia areata. Each CDR3 is given with its conserved first and last residue. The order of the fields is J gene, V gene, D gene, clone size, CDR3 DNA, CDR3 protein. The D gene is left open where the match is weak. Where a row states a size, it is once, few, many or the class of an expanded clone; other rows omit it.

TRBJ2-3,TRBV2,TRBD2,-,TGTGCCAGCAGTGGCCTAGCGGGTACTCTGGGCACAGATACGCAGTATTTT,CASSGLAGTLGTDTQYF
TRBJ2-3,TRBV4-1,-,-,TGCGCCAGCAGCCAAGTCTCAACGCTCACAGATACGCAGTATTTT,CASSQVSTLTDTQYF
TRBJ2-7,TRBV29-1,-,-,TGCAGCGTTGAACAGAGGGCCTACGAGCAGTACTTC,CSVEQRAYEQYF
TRBJ1-1,TRBV29-1,-,few,TGCAGCGTTGACTGGACCCAAGAAGGAGCTTTCTTT,CSVDWTQEGAFF
TRBJ1-5,TRBV30,-,-,TGTGCCTGGAGTGCCCTCGATCAGCCCCAGCATTTT,CAWSALDQPQHF
TRBJ1-5,TRBV30,-,-,TGTGCCTGGAGTGTGGGCAACGGCCGGAATCAGCCCCAGCATTTT,CAWSVGNGRNQPQHF
TRBJ2-3,TRBV4-1,-,-,TGCGCCAGCAGCTTACGTACAGATACGCAGTATTTT,CASSLRTDTQYF
TRBJ1-1,TRBV30,TRBD1,few,TGTGCCTGGGGCTCCGGGACAGGGGTTTCAAGGGGCACTGAAGCTTTCTTT,CAWGSGTGVSRGTEAFF
TRBJ2-3,TRBV6-5,-,-,TGTGCCAGCAGTTACGGGGCCGTGTACACAGATACGCAGTATTTT,CASSYGAVYTDTQYF
TRBJ1-5,TRBV15,TRBD1,-,TGTGCCACCGGACAGGCCCCGCCTAGCAATCAGCCCCAGCATTTT,CATGQAPPSNQPQHF
TRBJ1-5,TRBV7-8,-,-,TGTGCCAGCAGCTCGAGGACAGTCAGCAATCAGCCCCAGCATTTT,CASSSRTVSNQPQHF
TRBJ1-2,TRBV28,-,-,TGTGCCAGTCACCATACAGGCTACACCTTC,CASHHTGYTF
TRBJ2-7,TRBV29-1,TRBD1,few,TGCAGCGTAGAACCCTGGACAGGGACGTACGAGCAGTACTTC,CSVEPWTGTYEQYF
TRBJ2-5,TRBV29-1,-,few,TGCAGCCTTCTCCGGGCCTCCTCAATCCAAGAGACCCAGTACTTC,CSLLRASSIQETQYF
TRBJ2-7,TRBV30,-,-,TGTGCCTGGAGTGCGCCCGGGACTGGACCCTACGAGCAGTACTTC,CAWSAPGTGPYEQYF
TRBJ1-2,TRBV30,-,once,TGTGCCTGGAGCCCAGGTTATGGCTACACCTTC,CAWSPGYGYTF
TRBJ2-1,TRBV2,TRBD1,-,TGTGCCAGCAACCGGGACAGGGAGATCAGAAGTTACAATGAGCAGTTCTTC,CASNRDREIRSYNEQFF
TRBJ1-1,TRBV29-1,-,-,TGCAGCGTTGCCCCCGGCGGGGGGTACAACTCGGCCACTGAAGCTTTCTTT,CSVAPGGGYNSATEAFF
TRBJ2-5,TRBV29-1,-,-,TGCAGCGACGGCACCCAAGAGACCCAGTACTTC,CSDGTQETQYF
TRBJ1-2,TRBV5-6,-,-,TGTGCCAGCAGCTTGGCCGGCAGGAGACCCTATGGCTACACCTTC,CASSLAGRRPYGYTF
TRBJ1-1,TRBV18,-,once,TGTGCCAGCTCAAAAGGGAACACTGAAGCTTTCTTT,CASSKGNTEAFF
TRBJ2-7,TRBV15,-,few,TGTGCCACCAGCAGAGGGGCACGGAACTCCTACGAGCAGTACTTC,CATSRGARNSYEQYF
TRBJ1-5,TRBV29-1,-,-,TGCAGCGTTGCGCAGGGCGGACAGCCCCAGCATTTT,CSVAQGGQPQHF
TRBJ2-2,TRBV6-5,-,-,TGTGCCAGCAGTTATAATTCTTTTACCGGGGAGCTGTTTTTT,CASSYNSFTGELFF
TRBJ1-1,TRBV29-1,-,once,TGCAGCGTACTGAGCGGATTTCGAGTGGAAGCTTTCTTT,CSVLSGFRVEAFF
TRBJ2-1,TRBV30,-,-,TGTGCCTGGAGTGTGGGAGGGGGCGCCTACAATGAGCAGTTCTTC,CAWSVGGGAYNEQFF
TRBJ1-1,TRBV10-3,-,few,TGTGCCATCAGTGAGCTACAGGGAGATGGAACTGAAGCTTTCTTT,CAISELQGDGTEAFF
TRBJ2-1,TRBV29-1,-,-,TGCAGCGCCTTACACAGGGAGTCCTACAATGAGCAGTTCTTC,CSALHRESYNEQFF
TRBJ2-5,TRBV18,-,few,TGTGCCAGCTCACCACCTACCCAAGAGACCCAGTACTTC,CASSPPTQETQYF
TRBJ1-2,TRBV30,-,-,TGTGCCTGGAGTACAGGGTTGCTCTATGGCTACACCTTC,CAWSTGLLYGYTF
TRBJ1-5,TRBV7-8,-,few,TGTGCCAGCAGCTTAGCCAGGGATCAGCCCCAGCATTTT,CASSLARDQPQHF